The rows below give T cell receptor beta chains drawn from one sample of a study of blood T cell repertoires in COVID-19. Measured with immunoSEQ multiplex PCR; TCRdb has only the in-frame clones, and not every one. The sample carries fewer than 350,000 clones, roughly nine tenths recorded once. Sequenced material: peripheral blood. The receptors come from a woman aged 25 to 39 with COVID-19, enrolled during active disease. CDR3s include the opening cysteine and the closing phenylalanine or tryptophan. Each record gives: J gene, D gene, V gene, clone size, CDR3 protein, CDR3 DNA. D genes are given only for firm matches. The size of a clone is reported for some rows only, either as once, few or many, or as a class for expanded clones.

TRBJ2-7 | . | TRBV7-9 | . | CASSLAGPYEQYF | TGTGCCAGCAGCTTAGCTGGGCCCTACGAGCAGTACTTC
TRBJ1-2 | . | TRBV5-4 | once | CASTGDNYGYTF | TGTGCCAGCACCGGGGATAACTATGGCTACACCTTC
TRBJ2-3 | . | TRBV7-5 | . | CVRSLGLAGSCTDTQYF | TGTGTCAGAAGCTTGGGACTAGCGGGGAGCTGCACAGATACGCAGTATTTT
TRBJ2-3 | . | TRBV2 | . | CASSPRGRQDTQYF | TGTGCCAGCAGCCCCCGGGGGAGACAAGATACGCAGTATTTT
TRBJ2-7 | . | TRBV7-8 | once | CASSLSQFGYEQYF | TGTGCCAGCAGCTTATCTCAATTCGGGTACGAGCAGTACTTC
TRBJ2-6 | TRBD1 | TRBV3-1/TRBV3-2 | . | CASSQPGQGISGANVLTF | TGTGCCAGCAGCCAGCCGGGACAGGGCATCTCTGGGGCCAACGTCCTGACTTTC
TRBJ1-5 | . | TRBV6-6 | . | CASSLSNQPQHF | TGTGCCAGCAGTCTCTCCAATCAGCCCCAGCATTTT
TRBJ1-2 | . | TRBV19 | . | CASAPGGPPSGYTF | TGTGCCAGTGCCCCGGGGGGCCCCCCAAGTGGCTACACCTTC
TRBJ2-1 | TRBD1 | TRBV11-3 | once | CASSWTGYNEQFF | TGTGCCAGCAGCTGGACAGGCTACAATGAGCAGTTCTTC
TRBJ2-2 | TRBD2 | TRBV14 | . | CASSQPGLAMNTGELFF | TGTGCCAGCAGCCAACCGGGACTAGCGATGAACACCGGGGAGCTGTTTTTT
TRBJ2-2 | . | TRBV2 | . | CASQPLGTTGELFF | TGTGCCAGCCAACCATTAGGGACAACCGGGGAGCTGTTTTTT
TRBJ2-3 | TRBD2 | TRBV2 | . | CASSPPGLLPTQYF | TGTGCCAGCAGTCCTCCGGGACTACTTCCTACGCAGTATTTT
TRBJ1-4 | TRBD1 | TRBV6-5 | . | CASSSRDREYEKLFF | TGTGCCAGCAGTTCCCGGGACAGGGAGTACGAAAAACTGTTTTTT
TRBJ2-1 | . | TRBV2 | . | CASSDWTAGEQFF | TGTGCCAGCAGTGATTGGACGGCGGGAGAGCAGTTCTTC
TRBJ1-5 | . | TRBV3-1/TRBV3-2 | . | CASSKGSTNQPQHF | TGTGCCAGCAGCAAAGGGAGTACTAATCAGCCCCAGCATTTT
TRBJ2-7 | . | TRBV6-5 | once | CASSPERGLYEQYF | TGTGCCAGCAGTCCCGAGAGGGGGTTGTACGAGCAGTACTTC
TRBJ2-7 | TRBD1 | TRBV6-6 | . | CATQGNSYEQYF | TGTGCCACACAGGGGAACTCCTACGAGCAGTACTTC
TRBJ1-5 | . | TRBV4-1 | . | CASSQDLRGQPQHF | TGCGCCAGCAGCCAAGATCTGCGGGGTCAGCCCCAGCATTTT
TRBJ1-5 | TRBD1 | TRBV27 | . | CASSWDSSNQPQHF | TGTGCCAGCAGTTGGGACAGTAGCAATCAGCCCCAGCATTTT
TRBJ1-1 | TRBD1 | TRBV5-4 | . | CASSLARDRAEAFF | TGTGCCAGCAGCTTGGCCAGGGACAGGGCTGAAGCTTTCTTT
TRBJ2-7 | . | TRBV3-1/TRBV3-2 | . | CASSQTGYEQYF | TGTGCCAGCAGCCAAACGGGGTACGAGCAGTACTTC
TRBJ1-1 | . | TRBV7-2 | . | CASSSQGNLNTEAFF | TGTGCCAGCAGCTCCCAGGGGAACCTGAACACTGAAGCTTTCTTT
TRBJ2-7 | TRBD1 | TRBV10-2 | . | CASRQTGAYYEQYF | TGCGCCAGCCGACAGACAGGGGCTTACTACGAGCAGTACTTC
TRBJ2-4 | . | TRBV3-1/TRBV3-2 | . | CASSLLLAKNIQYF | TGTGCCAGCAGCCTACTTTTAGCCAAAAACATTCAGTACTTC
TRBJ2-5 | TRBD2 | TRBV6-6 | . | CASSRGGDETQYF | TGTGCCAGCAGCCGGGGGGGGGATGAGACCCAGTACTTC
TRBJ1-2 | TRBD1 | TRBV5-1 | . | CASSPMSTGGDYGYTF | TGCGCCAGCAGCCCAATGTCTACAGGGGGCGACTATGGCTACACCTTC
TRBJ1-6 | . | TRBV28 | few | CASTSQGQYNSPLHF | TGTGCCAGCACTTCCCAGGGGCAGTACAATTCACCCCTCCACTTT
TRBJ2-7 | . | TRBV30 | once | CAWSEGAYEQYF | TGTGCCTGGAGTGAGGGGGCCTACGAGCAGTACTTC
TRBJ1-1 | . | TRBV13 | . | CASSLMGGTEAFF | TGTGCCAGCAGCTTAATGGGGGGCACTGAAGCTTTCTTT
TRBJ2-7 | TRBD1 | TRBV6-4 | few | CASIKTGVFYEQYF | TGTGCCAGCATCAAGACAGGGGTTTTCTACGAGCAGTACTTC
TRBJ1-1 | TRBD1 | TRBV2 | . | CASTGQGNTEAFF | TGTGCCAGCACAGGACAGGGGAACACTGAAGCTTTCTTT
TRBJ2-3 | TRBD2 | TRBV9 | . | CASSPASGGFFTDTQYF | TGTGCCAGCAGCCCCGCTAGCGGGGGTTTTTTCACAGATACGCAGTATTTT
TRBJ2-1 | . | TRBV9 | . | CASSVRDSSNEQFF | TGTGCCAGCAGCGTACGAGACAGTTCAAATGAGCAGTTCTTC
TRBJ1-1 | TRBD1 | TRBV6-5 | . | CASRWDRRHAEAFF | TGTGCCAGCAGATGGGACAGGAGGCACGCTGAAGCTTTCTTT
TRBJ1-2 | TRBD1 | TRBV2 | . | CASSEGNRGNYGYTF | TGTGCCAGCAGTGAGGGTAACAGGGGTAACTATGGCTACACCTTC
TRBJ1-2 | . | TRBV2 | . | CASSDLTRQGGYTF | TGTGCCAGCAGTGATTTAACCCGTCAGGGGGGCTACACCTTC
TRBJ2-1 | TRBD1 | TRBV6-5 | . | CASSYFTGGSNEQFF | TGTGCCAGCAGTTACTTTACAGGGGGGTCAAATGAGCAGTTCTTC